The 23 T cell receptor beta chains reported below all come from one sample, sequenced in a study of CD4 T cells in relation to SARS-CoV-2 and coronaviruses. Unexposed donor CD4+ T cells date from 2011-2018, before the COVID-19 pandemic. Isolation of CD4+ T cells took place after less than twelve days in culture. TCRdb keeps only in-frame clones here, not all; method: immunoSEQ multiplex PCR. The sample records 26,000 or so clones, roughly 69% being singletons. Their antigen targets remain unknown. What was sequenced was CD4+ T cells from PBMCs, cultured in vitro. These receptors were taken from a human donor in good health.

V usage is TRBV6-6 and J usage is TRBJ2-5; TRBD2 aligns across 9 bases. Unmatched junction bases numbered 6, after V lost 2 bases and J lost 5 bases. Germline lookup yields CDR1 MNHNY and CDR2 SVGAGI (reference sequence). The CDR3 loop spans 15 amino acids. The CDR3 spells CASSYGAGGLETQYF. Here the CDR3 DNA reads TGTGCCAGCAGTTACGGGGCGGGGGGGCTTGAGACCCAGTACTTC.

The gene calls are TRBV19 and TRBJ2-1, with 14 bases matching TRBD2. Trimming took 6 bases from V and 10 from J; bases not matched to a gene: 11. Germline lookup yields CDR1 LNHDA and CDR2 SQIVND (reference sequence). This CDR3 spans 16 amino acids. The CDR3 nucleotides are TGTGCCAGTAGCCGGACGGGACTAGCGGGAGCTTGGGAGCAGTTCTTC. Amino acids: CASSRTGLAGAWEQFF.

This chain joins TRBV30 and TRBJ1-1; 7 bases agree with TRBD1. Per the germline V gene, CDR1 is GTSNPN and CDR2 is SVGIG (reference sequence). V was clipped by 4 bases and J by 1 base; unmatched bases: 3. The CDR3 runs 13 residues. The CDR3 DNA reads as TGTGCCTGGACGGGACAGAGGAACACTGAAGCTTTCTTT. Encoded protein: CAWTGQRNTEAFF.

This chain uses TRBV6-5 with TRBJ1-1; 7 nucleotides align to TRBD1. This CDR3 contains 14 residues. Losses at the gene ends were 4 bases for V and 0 bases for J; bases not matched to a gene: 2. CDR1 and CDR2 from the germline V gene are MNHEY and SVGAGI. CDR3 in amino acids: CASSSTGVNTEAFF. The CDR3 DNA reads TGTGCCAGCAGTTCTACAGGGGTGAACACTGAAGCTTTCTTT.

This chain joins TRBV4-2 and TRBJ1-4, with D possibly matching TRBD1 (5 bases). The CDR3 loop spans 14 amino acids. Germline CDR1 reads LGHNA; CDR2 reads YNFKEQ. The V end lost 0 bases, the J end lost 7 bases, and 9 bases lay between the germline ends. The CDR3 protein is CASSQDGGTEKLFF. The CDR3 DNA reads as TGTGCCAGCAGCCAAGATGGCGGGACTGAAAAACTGTTTTTT.

The V call is TRBV30, the J call TRBJ1-4; TRBD1 agrees at 7 bases. Germline V lookup: CDR1 GTSNPN, CDR2 SVGIG (reference sequence). With V trimmed by 5 bases and J by 5 bases, 8 bases remained unmatched. There are 14 residues in the CDR3. In nucleotides, the CDR3 is TGTGCCTGGGGAGCACTACAGGGGAATGAAAAACTGTTTTTT. Protein product: CAWGALQGNEKLFF.

The chain couples TRBV3-1 (or the pseudogene TRBV3-2) to TRBJ2-7, with TRBD1 matching 7 bases. The germline CDR1 and CDR2 sequences are LGHDT and YNNKEL (reference sequence). The CDR3 length is 15 residues. The trim removed 5 bases at V and 3 bases at J, leaving 10 bases unmatched. CDR3 sequence reads: CASSYSDRARYEQYF. CDR3 in DNA: TGTGCCAGCAGCTATTCCGACAGGGCGCGCTACGAGCAGTACTTC.

This clone was seen just once. The V call is TRBV5-8, the J call TRBJ2-4; no clear D gene. The CDR3 extends over 18 amino acids. CDR1 is SGHTS, CDR2 YDEGEE, per germline. The V end lost 0 bases, the J end lost 13 bases, and 29 bases lay between the germline ends. CDR3 bases: TGTGCCAGCAGCTTGGCCACGCGACTGGCCCCGCTGGGTGGTAGACAGTACTTC. Its translation: CASSLATRLAPLGGRQYF.

The rearrangement joins TRBV6-5 to TRBJ1-5; D gene unclear. The CDR3 extends over 15 amino acids. Per the germline V gene, CDR1 is MNHEY and CDR2 is SVGAGI. The V gene lost 2 bases and the J gene lost 3 bases, with 11 bases spanning the gap. The CDR3, as DNA: TGTGCCAGCAGTTACGGGATTGAGGCCAATCAGCCCCAGCATTTT. It translates to CASSYGIEANQPQHF.

This clone has only a few counts. The chain has TRBV7-2 and TRBJ1-4; D may be TRBD1 (5 bases). V was trimmed by 6 bases and J by 5 bases, leaving 16 bases between them. The germline V gene has CDR1 SGHTA and CDR2 FQGNSA. CDR3 size: 15 residues. The CDR3 region is CASSHGAGPNEKLFF. The CDR3 nucleotides are TGTGCCAGCAGTCATGGGGCAGGGCCGAATGAAAAACTGTTTTTT.

The V and J genes are TRBV25-1 and TRBJ1-4, with a possible D match to TRBD1 (5 bases). Deletions cut 3 bases from V and 8 bases from J, with 16 bases between. The CDR3 extends over 15 amino acids. Germline V CDR1 and CDR2: MGHDK, SYGVNS. The CDR3, as DNA: TGTGCCAGCAGTGACCGGACAAGGGCTGGGGAAAAACTGTTTTTT. Translation gives CASSDRTRAGEKLFF.

This chain connects TRBV3-1 (or the pseudogene TRBV3-2) to TRBJ2-1; tentatively, D is TRBD2 (6 bases). The CDR3 has 15 residues. The germline V gene encodes CDR1 LGHDT and CDR2 YNNKEL (reference sequence). V was shortened by 2 bases and J by 0 bases, with 8 bases between the two germline ends. CDR3 in amino acids: CASSQLGGSYNEQFF. The CDR3 nucleotides are TGTGCCAGCAGCCAACTGGGGGGCTCCTACAATGAGCAGTTCTTC.

The chain couples TRBV5-1 to TRBJ2-3, with 7 bases matching TRBD2. This CDR3 is 15 amino acids long. In germline, CDR1 is SGHRS, CDR2 YFSETQ. The V and J ends lost 5 bases and 4 bases, in that order; junction bases with no gene match: 10. The CDR3 bases are TGCGCCAGCAGTCGTCAAACGGGAGGCTCAGATACGCAGTATTTT. Translating gives CASSRQTGGSDTQYF.

V and J are TRBV7-6 and TRBJ2-1; TRBD1 matches at 10 bases. The germline gives CDR1 SGHVS, CDR2 FNYEAQ. The junction had 12 bases not matched to a gene; V was cut back by 8 bases and J by 8 bases. This CDR3 spans 15 amino acids. The CDR3 here is CASLPGQGSFDEQFF. DNA for the CDR3: TGTGCCAGCCTCCCGGGACAGGGGTCTTTCGATGAGCAGTTCTTC.

The chain is built from TRBV29-1 and TRBJ1-1; 10 positions agree with TRBD1. The V segment lost 7 bases and the J segment 6 bases; nucleotides outside the gene matches: 8. Germline V gene sequence: CDR1 SQVTM, CDR2 ANQGSEA. The CDR3 contains 13 residues. CDR3 loop: CSARRQGAPEAFF. The CDR3 nucleotides read TGCAGCGCGAGAAGACAGGGGGCCCCTGAAGCTTTCTTT.

This sequence joins TRBV5-1 and TRBJ2-1, with 14 bases identical to TRBD2. CDR1 is SGHRS and CDR2 is YFSETQ in the germline V gene. The CDR3 covers 18 residues. J gave up 8 bases and V 0 bases, and 10 bases lay outside the gene matches. The CDR3 is CASSLEGLAGGRTDEQFF. The CDR3 nucleotides are TGCGCCAGCAGCTTGGAAGGACTAGCGGGGGGACGTACGGATGAGCAGTTCTTC.

This clone occurred a few times. The J gene is TRBJ1-2, the V gene TRBV19, with 8 bases fitting TRBD1. Losses at the gene ends were 7 bases for V and 5 bases for J; bases not matched to a gene: 12. CDR1 and CDR2 from the germline V gene are LNHDA and SQIVND (reference sequence). The CDR3 has 15 amino acids. The CDR3 loop is CASMGQASIWYGYTF. CDR3 sequence (DNA): TGTGCCAGTATGGGACAGGCGTCCATCTGGTATGGCTACACCTTC.

The chain combines TRBV7-2 with TRBJ2-7, with 9 bases fitting TRBD2. The CDR3 spans 17 residues. V gave up 4 bases and J gave up 1 base; unmatched junction bases: 11. Germline V gives CDR1 SGHTA, CDR2 FQGNSA. The CDR3: CASSSGPPRGGSYEQYF. CDR3 nucleotide sequence: TGTGCCAGCAGCTCCGGGCCCCCGCGGGGGGGATCCTACGAGCAGTACTTC.

The chain has TRBV14 and TRBJ2-1; no definite D call. V gave up 6 bases and J gave up 3 bases, with 12 bases separating them. The CDR3 consists of 14 residues. CDR1 is SGHDN, CDR2 FVKESK, per germline. This CDR3 is CASSLYSNYNEQFF. Written as DNA, the CDR3 is TGTGCCAGCAGTCTGTATTCCAACTACAATGAGCAGTTCTTC.

The chain joins TRBV7-3 to TRBJ2-4, with no clear D. Trimming took off 2 bases at V and 3 bases at J, with 5 bases between the two ends. CDR3 size: 13 residues. Germline V gives CDR1 SGHTA, CDR2 FQGTGA. The CDR3 sequence is CASSLSDKNIQYF. The CDR3 DNA reads as TGTGCCAGCAGCTTATCGGACAAAAACATTCAGTACTTC.

The chain joins TRBV7-2 to TRBJ1-2; TRBD1 agrees at 7 bases. The CDR3 covers 15 residues. V dropped 5 bases and J dropped 2; count of bases not matched to a gene: 8. Looked up from germline, CDR1 is SGHTA and CDR2 is FQGNSA. CDR3 DNA sequence: TGTGCCAGCAGCCCCCTCGCGGGACAGAACTATGGCTACACCTTC. Protein sequence: CASSPLAGQNYGYTF.

This clone was counted a single time. The chain has TRBV5-1 and TRBJ2-4; D gene uncertain. The V end was cut by 0 bases, the J end by 6 bases, with 4 bases between. Germline CDR1 SGHRS, CDR2 YFSETQ. The CDR3 totals 12 residues. Written as DNA, the CDR3 is TGCGCCAGCAGCTTGGACAGAAACATTCAGTACTTC. It encodes CASSLDRNIQYF.

In this sample, this clone turned up a few times. The chain links TRBV4-2 to TRBJ2-7; D is unresolved. Germline CDR1 LGHNA, CDR2 YNFKEQ. The V end lost 3 bases, the J end lost 2 bases, and 17 bases lay between the germline ends. The CDR3 extends over 16 amino acids. CDR3 DNA sequence: TGTGCCAGCAGCCAGCCTACAGCGATCCAAACCTACGAGCAGTACTTC. Protein: CASSQPTAIQTYEQYF.